The T cell receptor (beta chain) described here comes from a study of CD8 T cells in ankylosing spondylitis. Study results and caveats: Characteristic, it appeared, of ankylosing spondylitis blood was a TCR beta motif of roughly eight highly homologous variants.

TCRdb called the 5' RACE reads again in MiXCR, with one record for every CDR3 protein. In the table there are 700,000 or so distinct CDR3 sequences, 19% of which are singletons. Germline V gene lookup returns CDR1 LGHDT and CDR2 YNNKEL (reference sequence). This CDR3 has 16 residues. The germline V and J ends were trimmed by 5 bases and 0 bases, with 16 bases remaining between them. This clonotype came up a few times. The antigen is undetermined. The TCR sequence derives from a male donor with ankylosing spondylitis. Material: blood, either unsorted or a sorted T cell fraction (not recorded which). The rearrangement uses TRBV3-1 and TRBJ1-2; no firm D call. CDR3 sequence: CASSKALTPANYGYTF. The CDR3 DNA follows: TGTGCCAGCAGCAAAGCTCTTACGCCCGCTAACTATGGCTACACCTTC.